The 10 T cell receptor beta chains reported below all come from one sample, sequenced in a study of shared clonotypes between healthy human individuals. Measured with immunoSEQ multiplex PCR; TCRdb has only the in-frame clones, and not every one. There are more than 1.2 million clones in the sample; 98% occur only once, and approximately 0.38% lies in the top ten. The sequenced material came from naive CD4+ T cells sorted from blood. Subset indicated: CD45RA+ positively selected. The receptors were sampled from a man aged 25-40 years in good health.

This rearrangement joins TRBV29-1 to TRBJ2-7, with no clear D. CDR3 length: 11 amino acids. Germline CDR1 is SQVTM and CDR2 is ANQGSEA. Trimming cost V 5 bases and J 2 bases, with 7 bases left between them. The CDR3 DNA reads TGCAGCGTTTCCGGAACCTACGAGCAGTACTTC. It yields the protein CSVSGTYEQYF.

This clone was recorded only once. This rearrangement joins TRBV10-2 to TRBJ2-1, with 8 bases identical to TRBD2. CDR1 and CDR2 (germline): WSHSY, SAAADI. The length of the CDR3 is 12 residues. After removal of 4 bases from V and 8 bases from J, the junction contained 1 base not matched to a gene. This CDR3 is CASSVTSDEQFF. Here the CDR3 DNA reads TGCGCCAGCAGTGTGACTAGCGATGAGCAGTTCTTC.

This rearrangement joins TRBV10-3 to TRBJ1-1; 10 nucleotides align to TRBD1. From germline, CDR1 is ENHRY and CDR2 SYGVKD. This CDR3 has 11 amino acids. V shed 9 bases and J 5 bases; nucleotides not matched to a gene: 0. CDR3 in DNA: TGTGCCATGGGACAGGGGACTGAAGCTTTCTTT. Translation: CAMGQGTEAFF.

The chain combines TRBV28 with TRBJ2-3; possibly TRBD2 for D (5 bases). Trimming left V 10 bases short and J 1 base short, with 18 bases between. Germline CDR1 and CDR2: MDHEN and SYDVKM. CDR3 length: 15 residues. The CDR3 is CAIGGPGMGTDTQYF. The CDR3, as DNA: TGTGCCATAGGAGGTCCGGGTATGGGCACAGATACGCAGTATTTT.

The rearrangement joins TRBV10-2 to TRBJ2-7, with 8 nucleotides matching TRBD1. The CDR3 loop spans 16 amino acids. CDR1 WSHSY and CDR2 SAAADI come from the germline V gene. V shed 0 bases, J shed 0 bases, and the junction held 4 bases outside the gene matches. CDR3 residues: CASSESTGVFSYEQYF. CDR3 in DNA: TGCGCCAGCAGTGAGTCGACAGGGGTTTTCTCCTACGAGCAGTACTTC.

This clone was observed a few times. The rearrangement links TRBV29-1 to TRBJ1-1, with no clear D. The V gene lost 1 base and the J gene lost 0 bases, with 6 bases spanning the gap. The CDR3 loop spans 13 amino acids. Looked up from germline, CDR1 is SQVTM and CDR2 is ANQGSEA. CDR3 nucleotides: TGCAGCGTTGAAGGTTCGATGAACACTGAAGCTTTCTTT. Encoded protein: CSVEGSMNTEAFF.

This clone was seen a single time. Other DNA sequences in the same sample also yield this CDR3. This chain links TRBV5-1 with TRBJ2-1, with TRBD2 identical over 14 bases. The CDR3 is 15 residues long. After removal of 2 bases from V and 8 bases from J, the junction contained 3 bases not matched to a gene. The germline gives CDR1 SGHRS, CDR2 YFSETQ. The CDR3 sequence is CASSLGTSGSDEQFF. Here the CDR3 DNA reads TGCGCCAGCAGCTTAGGGACTAGCGGGAGTGATGAGCAGTTCTTC.

The CDR3 DNA reads TGTGCCAGCAGCCAAGGGGCGGGACCAGGCACAGATACGCAGTATTTT. Encoded protein: CASSQGAGPGTDTQYF. The V gene is TRBV14, the J gene TRBJ2-3, with D possibly matching TRBD2 (6 bases). The CDR3 is 16 amino acids. Germline loops: CDR1 SGHDN, CDR2 FVKESK. V lost 1 base and J 1 base, leaving 12 bases between the germline ends.

This chain connects TRBV6-1 to TRBJ2-7, with 7 positions matching TRBD1. Per the germline V gene, CDR1 is MNHNS and CDR2 is SASEGT. This CDR3 contains 14 residues. The V segment lost 6 bases and the J segment 3 bases; nucleotides outside the gene matches: 8. In DNA form, the CDR3 reads TGTGCCAGCAGCCCGGGACAGTCCTTCTACGAGCAGTACTTC. This encodes CASSPGQSFYEQYF.

The chain is built from TRBV10-3 and TRBJ2-1, with 7 bases aligning to TRBD1. Germline CDR1 is ENHRY and CDR2 is SYGVKD. The CDR3 consists of 14 residues. With 5 bases clipped from V and 8 bases from J, the junction kept 9 bases outside the gene matches. CDR3 in amino acids: CAISQTGTNDEQFF. The CDR3 DNA follows: TGTGCCATCAGTCAGACAGGGACAAACGATGAGCAGTTCTTC.